This T cell receptor (beta chain) was recovered during a study of cytomegalovirus exposure and HLA in healthy donors. Study-wide points: Looking again later, the authors saw that most CMV-associated TCR beta chains seemed HLA-restricted. For TCR beta chains, V- and J-gene trimming was later linked to a missense DCLRE1C variant.

A word on this clone: Its antigen is currently unknown.

Participants comprised healthy donors of bone marrow. CDR1 MGHRA and CDR2 YSYEKL come from the germline V gene. Trimming removed 0 bases from V and 4 bases from J; junction bases left unmatched: 3. This CDR3 is built from 15 residues. PCR amplification relied on 60 Vbeta primers (plus 13 Jbeta primers). Method: immunoSEQ multiplex PCR; TCRdb's copy keeps in-frame clones and lacks some. Here the sample spans tens of thousands of clones, about 83% being singletons. This TCR was sampled from a woman between 18 and 29 years old in good health and CMV-seropositive. The V gene is TRBV4-1, the J gene TRBJ1-3; 7 bases map to TRBD1. Sequences were obtained from PBMCs. The CDR3 protein is CASSQDEGQGNTIYF. CDR3 in DNA: TGCGCCAGCAGCCAAGATGAGGGACAGGGAAACACCATATATTTT.